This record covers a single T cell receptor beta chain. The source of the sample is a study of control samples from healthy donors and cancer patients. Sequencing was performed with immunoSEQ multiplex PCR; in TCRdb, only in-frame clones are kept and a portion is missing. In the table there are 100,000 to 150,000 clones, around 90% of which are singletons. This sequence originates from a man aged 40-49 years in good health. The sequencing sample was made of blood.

CDR3 coding DNA: TGTGCCAGTAGTAAAGCGACAGGGGGAGCGGGAAGACGGTCAACTAATGAAAAACTGTTTTTT. This gives the protein CASSKATGGAGRRSTNEKLFF. The chain is built from TRBV19 and TRBJ1-4; 9 bases fit TRBD1. The V segment lost 4 bases and the J segment 0 bases; nucleotides outside the gene matches: 18. CDR1 and CDR2 from the germline V gene are LNHDA and SQIVND (reference sequence). This CDR3 contains 21 residues.